The rows below give T cell receptor beta chains drawn from one sample of a study of circulating and synovial CD4+ cells in juvenile arthritis. Method: immunoSEQ multiplex PCR; TCRdb's copy keeps in-frame clones and lacks some. Of approximately 1,500 clones detected, more than 95% appear once; the ten largest clones hold around 2.3%. Sequencing used CD4+ T cells from synovial fluid. Receptor source: a human donor with juvenile idiopathic arthritis. CDR3s include the opening cysteine and the closing phenylalanine or tryptophan. Each record gives: V gene, clone size, D gene, CDR3 length, J gene, CDR3 DNA, CDR3 protein. The D gene is left open where the match is weak. Only part of the rows carry a size: once, few, many, or a class if the clone is expanded.

TRBV29-1	.	.	13	TRBJ1-4	TGCAGCGGAAGGGACATAGCTAATGAAAAACTGTTTTTT	CSGRDIANEKLFF
TRBV18	.	.	13	TRBJ1-2	TGTGCCAGCTCACCACGAAGGGGCTATGGCTACACCTTC	CASSPRRGYGYTF
TRBV29-1	.	TRBD1	14	TRBJ2-7	TGCAGCGTTGGCCGGGACAGGGCTTCCTACGAGCAGTACTTC	CSVGRDRASYEQYF
TRBV28	once	.	15	TRBJ2-4	TGTGCCAGCAGTTTATACGGCGGAGCCAAAAACATTCAGTACTTC	CASSLYGGAKNIQYF
TRBV9	.	.	16	TRBJ1-5	TGTGCCAGCAGCCCAGGGGTAGGCGCCGCTAATCAGCCCCAGCATTTT	CASSPGVGAANQPQHF
TRBV19	.	.	14	TRBJ2-2	TGTGCCAGTAGACCGGGAGAGATCACCGGGGAGCTGTTTTTT	CASRPGEITGELFF
TRBV18	.	.	15	TRBJ1-4	TGTGCCAGCTCACCACCTTCTGAGGGTACTGAAAAACTGTTTTTT	CASSPPSEGTEKLFF
TRBV11-2	.	TRBD1	14	TRBJ2-7	TGTGCCAGCGCCCCCGGGACAGGGACCTACGAGCAGTACTTC	CASAPGTGTYEQYF
TRBV7-9	.	TRBD1	15	TRBJ1-3	TGTGCCAGCAGCCAAGACAGGGCAGTGGGAAACACCATATATTTT	CASSQDRAVGNTIYF
TRBV6-5	.	.	14	TRBJ1-2	TGTGCCAGCAGTTCTCCGGTGACTAACTATGGCTACACCTTC	CASSSPVTNYGYTF
TRBV18	.	.	13	TRBJ2-7	TGTGCCAGCTCACCTGGACTGGTCTACGAGCAGTACTTC	CASSPGLVYEQYF
TRBV28	.	TRBD2	15	TRBJ2-1	TGTGCCAGCAGTTTTCGTCTAGCGGGAGTCAATGAGCAGTTCTTC	CASSFRLAGVNEQFF
TRBV27	.	.	16	TRBJ2-5	TGTGCCAGCAGTCCCGCGGGGCAGGGAATGGGCGAGACCCAGTACTTC	CASSPAGQGMGETQYF
TRBV6-1	.	.	16	TRBJ1-6	TGTGCCAGCAGTGAGTTTGATTTGACATATAATTCACCCCTCCACTTT	CASSEFDLTYNSPLHF
TRBV15	.	.	17	TRBJ2-1	TGTGCCACCAGCAGGACCCCCCGCCTAGACTCCTACAATGAGCAGTTCTTC	CATSRTPRLDSYNEQFF
TRBV19	.	.	15	TRBJ1-5	TGTGCCAGTAGGGAGACAGAAAATAGCAATCAGCCCCAGCATTTT	CASRETENSNQPQHF
TRBV14	.	TRBD2	17	TRBJ2-3	TGTGCCAGCAGCCATGAAGGTCCTAGCGGGAGCACAGATACGCAGTATTTT	CASSHEGPSGSTDTQYF
TRBV19	few	TRBD2	17	TRBJ2-2	TGTGCCAGTAGTATACCAGCGGGGCGCGCGAACACCGGGGAGCTGTTTTTT	CASSIPAGRANTGELFF
TRBV6-1	.	TRBD2	14	TRBJ2-7	TGTGCCAGCACTGGGACTAGCGGATTATACGAGCAGTACTTC	CASTGTSGLYEQYF
TRBV15	.	TRBD1	15	TRBJ2-5	TGTGCCACCAGCATCCGGACAGGCCCGTCAGGGACCCAGTACTTC	CATSIRTGPSGTQYF
TRBV10-1	.	.	13	TRBJ1-2	TGCGCCAGCAGTGAGACAGCCAGCTATGGCTACACCTTC	CASSETASYGYTF
TRBV18	.	TRBD2	16	TRBJ2-1	TGTGCCAGCTCACGCCGGGCGGGAGGGATTAACAATGAGCAGTTCTTC	CASSRRAGGINNEQFF
TRBV5-1	.	TRBD2	16	TRBJ2-1	TGCGCCAGCAGCTTGAACGGCGGGAGCTCCTACAATGAGCAGTTCTTC	CASSLNGGSSYNEQFF
TRBV6-1	.	.	13	TRBJ1-2	TGTGCCAGCACAGACTCAGTCCACTATGGCTACACCTTC	CASTDSVHYGYTF
TRBV6-1	.	.	12	TRBJ2-3	TGTGCCAGCAAAATCTACACAGATACGCAGTATTTT	CASKIYTDTQYF
TRBV4-2	.	TRBD2	18	TRBJ2-7	TGTGCCAGCAGCCAAACCCCGGGACTAGCCTCGTTAAGTTACGAGCAGTACTTC	CASSQTPGLASLSYEQYF
TRBV30	few	.	13	TRBJ2-7	TGTGCCTCTGGACAGCGCTCACCCTACGAGCAGTACTTC	CASGQRSPYEQYF
TRBV10-3	.	.	17	TRBJ1-1	TGTGCCATCAGTGAGTCGAGTTTGGGGAGCATGAACACTGAAGCTTTCTTT	CAISESSLGSMNTEAFF
TRBV7-2	.	TRBD1	12	TRBJ1-1	TGTGCCAGCAGCTGGACAGGGACTGAAGCTTTCTTT	CASSWTGTEAFF
TRBV6-7	.	.	19	TRBJ2-5	TGTGCCAGCAGTTACCGGGAATCAAGGCGTACAGGGTTACAAGAGACCCAGTACTTC	CASSYRESRRTGLQETQYF
TRBV15	.	.	13	TRBJ1-5	TGTGCCACCAGCAGAGCTAACAATCAGCCCCAGCATTTT	CATSRANNQPQHF
TRBV6-1	few	TRBD1	13	TRBJ1-5	TGTGCCAGTAGGACAGGGAATTATCAGCCCCAGCATTTT	CASRTGNYQPQHF
TRBV29-1	.	TRBD1	15	TRBJ2-4	TGCAGCGCCCGGGACAGAAGCGAAGCCAAAAACATTCAGTACTTC	CSARDRSEAKNIQYF
TRBV7-3	.	TRBD2	16	TRBJ2-1	TGTGCCAGCAGCTTAATGGTAGCGGGAGGAGGCGGTGAGCAGTTCTTC	CASSLMVAGGGGEQFF
TRBV7-9	.	TRBD1	15	TRBJ1-5	TGTGCCAGCAGCAAAGGACAGGGAGGGAATCAGCCCCAGCATTTT	CASSKGQGGNQPQHF
TRBV4-1	.	TRBD2	15	TRBJ2-5	TGCGCCAGCAGCTATGGGGAGCGGGAGCAAGAGACCCAGTACTTC	CASSYGEREQETQYF
TRBV30	.	.	11	TRBJ1-3	TGTGCCTGGAAACAGGGCGCCACCATATATTTT	CAWKQGATIYF
TRBV10-3	few	TRBD2	14	TRBJ2-2	TGTGCCATCAGTGGGGGCGGGAGGAACGGGGAGCTGTTTTTT	CAISGGGRNGELFF
TRBV5-4	.	.	15	TRBJ2-2	TGTGCCAGCAGCTTGGCCCAAGCGGGCACCGGGGAGCTGTTTTTT	CASSLAQAGTGELFF
TRBV2	.	.	14	TRBJ1-5	TGTGCCAGCAGTGAGGGTCGGGTTGATCAGCCCCAGCATTTT	CASSEGRVDQPQHF
TRBV7-6	.	.	16	TRBJ1-5	TGTGCCAGCAGCCCAAATGGGGGCGAATACAATCAGCCCCAGCATTTT	CASSPNGGEYNQPQHF
TRBV28	.	.	15	TRBJ1-5	TGTGCCAGCAGTTCCGGGGTGGGTAGCAATCAGCCCCAGCATTTT	CASSSGVGSNQPQHF
TRBV10-3	.	TRBD1	14	TRBJ1-1	TGTGCCATCAGTGGGGGACAGCTGAACACTGAAGCTTTCTTT	CAISGGQLNTEAFF
TRBV28	.	TRBD1	15	TRBJ2-3	TGTGCCAGCACATCGCCGGGACAGGGCACAGATACGCAGTATTTT	CASTSPGQGTDTQYF
TRBV6-1	.	.	12	TRBJ1-1	TGTGCCAGCAGGAGGGAGAACACTGAAGCTTTCTTT	CASRRENTEAFF
TRBV7-9	.	.	14	TRBJ2-5	TGTGCCAGCAGCTTATTCAGGGTTCAAGAGACCCAGTACTTC	CASSLFRVQETQYF
TRBV9	.	TRBD1	15	TRBJ2-7	TGTGCCAGCAGCGTCGGGACAGGGCTTTCCTACGAGCAGTACTTC	CASSVGTGLSYEQYF
TRBV7-2	.	TRBD2	15	TRBJ2-3	TGTGCCAGCAGCTTAGGGCGGGAGGGCCGAGATACGCAGTATTTT	CASSLGREGRDTQYF
TRBV11-2	.	.	13	TRBJ2-7	TGTGCCAGCAGCTTTGACAGGACCTACGAGCAGTACTTC	CASSFDRTYEQYF
TRBV28	.	.	11	TRBJ2-4	TGTGCCACCACAGGGAGGGACATTCAGTACTTC	CATTGRDIQYF
TRBV11-1	.	TRBD1	15	TRBJ1-1	TGTGCCAGCAGCCCGACAGGGAGGATGAACACTGAAGCTTTCTTT	CASSPTGRMNTEAFF
TRBV28	once	TRBD1	14	TRBJ1-4	TGTGCCAGCAGTTTCCCGGGACAGGAGAAAAACTTGTTTTTT	CASSFPGQEKNLFF
TRBV5-6	.	TRBD2	15	TRBJ2-1	TGTGCCAGCAACTCGGGACTAGCGGCATACAATGAGCAGTTCTTC	CASNSGLAAYNEQFF
TRBV11-2	.	TRBD2	13	TRBJ2-4	TGTGCCAGCACCGGGGGGGGCGCACACATTCAGTACTTC	CASTGGGAHIQYF
TRBV6-6	.	TRBD1	14	TRBJ2-3	TGTGCCAGCAGTCGGGACAGGGACACAGATACGCAGTATTTT	CASSRDRDTDTQYF
TRBV5-4	.	.	14	TRBJ2-5	TGTGCCAGCAGCTTGGAGGCCTTCGGGGAGACCCAGTACTTC	CASSLEAFGETQYF
TRBV6-4	.	.	17	TRBJ1-6	TGTGCCAGCAGTGACTCAGCCGCGCGCGGGAGAAAGTCACCCCTCCACTTT	CASSDSAARGRKSPLHF
TRBV19	once	.	16	TRBJ2-1	TGTGCCAGTAGTATAACCCTCGACACCGTTGGCAATGAGCAGTTCTTC	CASSITLDTVGNEQFF
TRBV25-1	.	.	13	TRBJ1-2	TGTGCCAGCAGTGACGCGGGGAACTATGGCTACACCTTC	CASSDAGNYGYTF